A single sample is the source of the 14 T cell receptor beta chains below, sequenced in a study of T cells expressing NK-cell markers. TCRdb re-called the 5' RACE reads, yielding one record per CDR3 amino acid sequence without DNA. There are a few hundred thousand distinct CDR3 sequences in the sample, with 1.4% held by the top ten. Sequencing was done on a sample of blood T cells: a sorted CD56 or NKG2C T cell subset, CD4+ or CD8+ T cells, or bulk PBMC T cells (not recorded which). These receptors were collected from a woman aged 50 to 65 in good health.

The chain carries TRBV19 and TRBJ2-5; the TCRdb D gene call, TRBD2, has no DNA to confirm it. This CDR3 region has 14 residues. The germline gives CDR1 LNHDA, CDR2 SQIVND (reference sequence). The CDR3 loop reads CASGESGFQETQYF.

The gene calls are TRBV27 and TRBJ1-1; as DNA is missing, the TRBD1 call by TCRdb cannot be tested. This CDR3 has 15 amino acids. Germline V gene data show CDR1 as MNHEY and CDR2 as SMNVEV (reference sequence). CDR3 protein: CASSPPPTPNTEAFF.

V usage is TRBV4-1 and J usage is TRBJ2-7; absent DNA, TCRdb's TRBD2 call cannot be checked. CDR3 length: 18 residues. Germline V CDR1 and CDR2: MGHRA, YSYEKL. The CDR3 loop reads CASSRLAGGPGNSYEQYF.

This sequence joins TRBV5-1 and TRBJ1-1. The germline V gene encodes CDR1 SGHRS and CDR2 YFSETQ. This CDR3 comprises 14 residues. CDR3 sequence reads: CASSLARRDDEAFF.

The chain employs TRBV24-1 and TRBJ2-2. Germline lookup yields CDR1 KGHDR and CDR2 SFDVKD. The CDR3 covers 15 residues. The CDR3 loop reads CATSGLLSGTGELFF.

The chain recombines TRBV4-1 with TRBJ2-6; TCRdb proposes TRBD1, but this gene call is untestable without DNA. The CDR3 runs 16 residues. CDR1 and CDR2 (germline): MGHRA, YSYEKL. This chain's CDR3 is CASSQGGGTGANVLTF.

The chain has TRBV20-1 and TRBJ2-2; TCRdb picks TRBD1, but there is no DNA to check that call. Germline V gene data show CDR1 as DFQATT and CDR2 as SNEGSKA (reference sequence). The CDR3 runs to 16 residues. The CDR3 region is CSAQPREGVVTGELFF.

The rearrangement links TRBV29-1 to TRBJ2-3; TCRdb indicates TRBD1, and absent DNA this call remains unverified. In germline, CDR1 is SQVTM, CDR2 ANQGSEA. CDR3 length: 13 amino acids. The chain's CDR3 is CSAPHGSTDTQYF.

The chain employs TRBV12-3 or TRBV12-4 and TRBJ2-7; TCRdb gives TRBD1 as the D gene, but with no DNA this cannot be confirmed. The CDR3 extends over 14 amino acids. This chain's CDR3 is CASGDRGHSYEQYF.

The CDR3 loop is CASSQQVQFSSYNEQFF. The V and J genes are TRBV4-1 and TRBJ2-1. This CDR3 spans 17 amino acids. CDR1 is MGHRA and CDR2 is YSYEKL in the germline V gene.

The chain employs TRBV5-1 and TRBJ2-3; as DNA is missing, the TRBD2 call by TCRdb cannot be tested. Germline CDR1 reads SGHRS; CDR2 reads YFSETQ. This CDR3 comprises 18 residues. This chain's CDR3 is CASSLGGTRLLGSDTQYF.

The gene calls are TRBV5-6 and TRBJ2-2; TCRdb's D gene call, TRBD2, goes unchecked for lack of DNA. The CDR3 has 15 amino acids. Germline V gene data show CDR1 as SGHDT and CDR2 as YYEEEE. The chain's CDR3 is CASSPGGRGTGELFF.

The chain couples TRBV9 to TRBJ2-1; absent DNA, TCRdb's TRBD1 call cannot be checked. The CDR3 covers 13 residues. Germline values: CDR1 SGDLS, CDR2 YYNGEE. This CDR3 is CASSTILGGEQFF. Combining the CDR3 with reference TRBV9 and TRBJ2-1 gives the whole variable domain DSGVTQTPKHLITATGQRVTLRCSPRSGDLSVYWYQQSLDQGLQFLIQYYNGEERAKGNILERFSAQQFPDLHSELNLSSLELGDSALYFCASSTILGGEQFFGPGTRLTVL.

V is TRBV11-2 and J is TRBJ2-3; the TCRdb call, TRBD1, lacks DNA for checking. Germline assignment: CDR1 SGHAT and CDR2 FQNNGV. CDR3 length: 14 amino acids. The CDR3 loop is CASSPGQLTDTQYF.